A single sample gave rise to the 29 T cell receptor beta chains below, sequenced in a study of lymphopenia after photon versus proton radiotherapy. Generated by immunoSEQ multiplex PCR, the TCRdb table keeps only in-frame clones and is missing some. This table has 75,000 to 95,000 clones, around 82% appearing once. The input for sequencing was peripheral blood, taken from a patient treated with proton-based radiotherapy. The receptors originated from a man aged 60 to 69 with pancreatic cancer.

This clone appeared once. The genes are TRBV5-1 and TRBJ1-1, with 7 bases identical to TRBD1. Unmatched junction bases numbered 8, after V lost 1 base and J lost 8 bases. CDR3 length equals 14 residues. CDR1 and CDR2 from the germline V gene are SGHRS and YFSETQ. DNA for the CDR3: TGCGCCAGCAGCTTGACAGGGGTTGTGGGGGAAGCTTTCTTT. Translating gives CASSLTGVVGEAFF.

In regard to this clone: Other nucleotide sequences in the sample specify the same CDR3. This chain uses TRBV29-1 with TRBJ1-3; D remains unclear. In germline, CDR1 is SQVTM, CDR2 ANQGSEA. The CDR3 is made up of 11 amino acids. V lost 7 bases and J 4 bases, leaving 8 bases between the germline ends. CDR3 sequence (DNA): TGCAGCGCCCTGACCGGAAACACCATATATTTT. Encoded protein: CSALTGNTIYF.

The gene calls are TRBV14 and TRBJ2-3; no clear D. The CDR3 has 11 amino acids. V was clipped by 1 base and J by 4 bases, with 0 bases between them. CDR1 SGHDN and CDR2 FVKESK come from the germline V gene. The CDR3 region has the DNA TGTGCCAGCAGCCAAGCAGATACGCAGTATTTT. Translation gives CASSQADTQYF.

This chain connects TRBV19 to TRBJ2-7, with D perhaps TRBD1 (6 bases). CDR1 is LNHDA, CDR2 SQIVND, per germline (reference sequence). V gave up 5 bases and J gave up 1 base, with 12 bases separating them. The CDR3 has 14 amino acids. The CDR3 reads CASSGDIRSYEQYF. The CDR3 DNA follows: TGTGCCAGTAGTGGGGACATTCGTTCCTACGAGCAGTACTTC.

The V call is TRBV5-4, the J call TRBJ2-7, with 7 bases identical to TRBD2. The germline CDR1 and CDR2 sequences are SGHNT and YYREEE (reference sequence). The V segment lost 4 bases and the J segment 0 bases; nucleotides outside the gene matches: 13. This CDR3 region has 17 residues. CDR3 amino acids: CASSLALRGTTSYEQYF. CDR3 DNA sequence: TGTGCCAGCAGCCTAGCTTTACGGGGGACTACCTCCTACGAGCAGTACTTC.

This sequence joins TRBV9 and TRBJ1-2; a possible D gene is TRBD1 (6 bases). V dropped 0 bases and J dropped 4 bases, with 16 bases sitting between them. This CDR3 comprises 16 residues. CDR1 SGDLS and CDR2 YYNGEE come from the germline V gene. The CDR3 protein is CASSVAPSGASYGYTF. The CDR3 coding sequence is TGTGCCAGCAGCGTAGCTCCCTCGGGGGCTAGCTATGGCTACACCTTC.

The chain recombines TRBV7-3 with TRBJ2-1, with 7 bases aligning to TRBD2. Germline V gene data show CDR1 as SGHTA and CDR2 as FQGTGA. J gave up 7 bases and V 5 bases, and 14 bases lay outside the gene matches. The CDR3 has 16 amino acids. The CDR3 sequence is CASSLLGGSTKNEQFF. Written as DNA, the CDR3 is TGTGCCAGCAGCCTCCTGGGCGGGAGTACCAAGAATGAGCAGTTCTTC.

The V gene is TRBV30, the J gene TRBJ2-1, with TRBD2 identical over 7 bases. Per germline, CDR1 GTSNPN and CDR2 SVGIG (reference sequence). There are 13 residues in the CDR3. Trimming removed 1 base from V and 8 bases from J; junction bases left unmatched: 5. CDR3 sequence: CAWSGLAGYEQFF. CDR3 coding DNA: TGTGCCTGGAGTGGGTTAGCGGGCTATGAGCAGTTCTTC.

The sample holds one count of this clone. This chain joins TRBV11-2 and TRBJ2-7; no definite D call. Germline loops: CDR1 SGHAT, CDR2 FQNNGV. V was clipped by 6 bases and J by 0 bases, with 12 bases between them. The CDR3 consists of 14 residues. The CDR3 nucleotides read TGTGCCAGCAGTCCTGACGACGACTCCTACGAGCAGTACTTC. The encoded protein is CASSPDDDSYEQYF.

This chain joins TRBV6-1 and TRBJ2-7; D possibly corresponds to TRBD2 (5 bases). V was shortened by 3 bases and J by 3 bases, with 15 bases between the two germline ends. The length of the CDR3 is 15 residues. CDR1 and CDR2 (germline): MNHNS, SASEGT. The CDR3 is CASSDFPGLYYEQYF. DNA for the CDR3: TGTGCCAGCAGTGATTTCCCTGGACTGTACTACGAGCAGTACTTC.

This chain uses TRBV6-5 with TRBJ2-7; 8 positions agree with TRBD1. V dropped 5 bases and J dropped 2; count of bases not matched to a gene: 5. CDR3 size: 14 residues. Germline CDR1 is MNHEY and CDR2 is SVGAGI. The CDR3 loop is CASSRDRSAYEQYF. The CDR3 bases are TGTGCCAGCAGTCGGGACAGGTCCGCCTACGAGCAGTACTTC.

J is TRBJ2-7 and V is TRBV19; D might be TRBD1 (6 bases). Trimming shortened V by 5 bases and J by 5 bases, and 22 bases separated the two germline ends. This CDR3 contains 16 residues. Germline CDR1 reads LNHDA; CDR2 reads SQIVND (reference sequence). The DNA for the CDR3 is TGTGCCAGTAGTCTCCACAGGGAAGCCGGCGGTGACGAGCAGTACTTC. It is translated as CASSLHREAGGDEQYF.

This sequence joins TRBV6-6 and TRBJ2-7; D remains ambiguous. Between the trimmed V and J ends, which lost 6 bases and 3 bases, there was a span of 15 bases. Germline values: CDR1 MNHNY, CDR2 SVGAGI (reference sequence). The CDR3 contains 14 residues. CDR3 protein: CASRNSGTGYEQYF. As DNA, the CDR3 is TGTGCCAGCAGAAATAGTGGCACGGGCTACGAGCAGTACTTC.

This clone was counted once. The DNA of the CDR3 is TGTGCCAGCAGTACTGAAACTAGCGGGAGCCCAGGGGAAGGGCAGTTCTTC. Translation: CASSTETSGSPGEGQFF. This sequence joins TRBV28 and TRBJ2-1, with 11 bases identical to TRBD2. With 5 bases clipped from V and 12 bases from J, the junction kept 18 bases outside the gene matches. The V gene's germline CDR1 is MDHEN and CDR2 SYDVKM. This CDR3 is built from 17 residues.

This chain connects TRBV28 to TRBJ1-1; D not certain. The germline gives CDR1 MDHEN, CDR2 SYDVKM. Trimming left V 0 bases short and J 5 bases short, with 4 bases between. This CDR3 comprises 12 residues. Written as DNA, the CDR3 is TGTGCCAGCAGTTTATGGCTTACTGAAGCTTTCTTT. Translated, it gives CASSLWLTEAFF.

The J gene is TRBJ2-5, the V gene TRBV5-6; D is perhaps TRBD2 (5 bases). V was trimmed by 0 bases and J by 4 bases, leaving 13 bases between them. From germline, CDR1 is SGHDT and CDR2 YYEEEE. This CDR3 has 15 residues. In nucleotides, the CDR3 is TGTGCCAGCAGCTTGGACGCGGGCCTGGCAGAGACCCAGTACTTC. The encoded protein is CASSLDAGLAETQYF.

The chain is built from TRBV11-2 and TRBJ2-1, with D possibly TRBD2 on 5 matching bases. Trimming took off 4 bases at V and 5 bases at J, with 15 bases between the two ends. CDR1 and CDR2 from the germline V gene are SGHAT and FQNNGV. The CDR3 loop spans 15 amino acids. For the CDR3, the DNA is TGTGCCAGCAGCTCAACGAATTGGGAGAACAATGAGCAGTTCTTC. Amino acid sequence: CASSSTNWENNEQFF.

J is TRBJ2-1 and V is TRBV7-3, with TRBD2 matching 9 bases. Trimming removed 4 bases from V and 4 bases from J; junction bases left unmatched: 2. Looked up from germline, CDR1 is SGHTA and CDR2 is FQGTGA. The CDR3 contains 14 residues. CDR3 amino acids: CASSSAGGYNEQFF. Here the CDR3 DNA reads TGTGCCAGCAGCTCAGCGGGAGGATACAATGAGCAGTTCTTC.

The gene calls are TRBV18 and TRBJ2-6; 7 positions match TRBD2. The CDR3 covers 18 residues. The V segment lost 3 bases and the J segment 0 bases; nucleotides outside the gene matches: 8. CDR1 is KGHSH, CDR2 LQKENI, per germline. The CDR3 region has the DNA TGTGCCAGCTCACCGGGAGCGGGGCCCCGCTCTGGGGCCAACGTCCTGACTTTC. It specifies CASSPGAGPRSGANVLTF.

The CDR3: CASSSPYTPESFYEQYF. CDR3 nucleotide sequence: TGTGCCAGCAGTTCACCCTATACCCCCGAGAGTTTCTACGAGCAGTACTTC. The V gene is TRBV28, the J gene TRBJ2-5; no definite D call. The J call could be wrong; TRBJ2-7 is a better fit for the DNA end. The CDR3 contains 17 residues. Germline lookup yields CDR1 MDHEN and CDR2 SYDVKM.

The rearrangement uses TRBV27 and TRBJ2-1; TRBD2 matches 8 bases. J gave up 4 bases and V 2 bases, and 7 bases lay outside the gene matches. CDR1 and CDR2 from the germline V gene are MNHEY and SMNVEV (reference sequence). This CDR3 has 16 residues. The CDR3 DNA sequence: TGTGCCAGCAGTTTACCCACTAGCGGACCTTACAATGAGCAGTTCTTC. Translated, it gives CASSLPTSGPYNEQFF.

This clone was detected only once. CDR3 DNA sequence: TGTGCCTCACAGGGGCCGCGAGGGAACCAAGATACGCAGTATTTT. It is translated as CASQGPRGNQDTQYF. The chain is built from TRBV30 and TRBJ2-3, with 7 positions matching TRBD1. Germline assignment: CDR1 GTSNPN and CDR2 SVGIG (reference sequence). The CDR3 runs 15 residues. With 7 bases clipped from V and 5 bases from J, the junction kept 15 bases outside the gene matches.

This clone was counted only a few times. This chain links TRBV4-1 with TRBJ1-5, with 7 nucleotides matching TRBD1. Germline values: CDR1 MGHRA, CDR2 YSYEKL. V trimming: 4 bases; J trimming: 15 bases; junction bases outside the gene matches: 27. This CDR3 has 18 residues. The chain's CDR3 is CASSPGTEASSQSRILHF. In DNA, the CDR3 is TGCGCCAGCAGCCCAGGGACAGAGGCCTCCTCTCAATCAAGAATATTGCATTTT.

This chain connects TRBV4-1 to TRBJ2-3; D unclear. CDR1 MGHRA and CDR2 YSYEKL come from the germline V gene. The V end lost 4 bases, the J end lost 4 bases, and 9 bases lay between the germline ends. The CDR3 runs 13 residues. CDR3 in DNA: TGCGCCAGCAGCCTAACCAAAGCAGATACGCAGTATTTT. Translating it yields CASSLTKADTQYF.

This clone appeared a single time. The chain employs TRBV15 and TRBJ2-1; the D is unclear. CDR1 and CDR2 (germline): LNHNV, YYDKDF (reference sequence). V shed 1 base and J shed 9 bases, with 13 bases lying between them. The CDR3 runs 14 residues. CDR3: CATSRVGGVAEQFF. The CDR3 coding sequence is TGTGCCACCAGCAGAGTCGGTGGAGTCGCTGAGCAGTTCTTC.

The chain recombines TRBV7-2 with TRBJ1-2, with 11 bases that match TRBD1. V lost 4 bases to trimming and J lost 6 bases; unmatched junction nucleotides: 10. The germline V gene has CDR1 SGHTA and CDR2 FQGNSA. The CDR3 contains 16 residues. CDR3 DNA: TGTGCCAGCAGCTCCCGATACCCGGGACAGGGGGATGGCTACACCTTC. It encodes CASSSRYPGQGDGYTF.

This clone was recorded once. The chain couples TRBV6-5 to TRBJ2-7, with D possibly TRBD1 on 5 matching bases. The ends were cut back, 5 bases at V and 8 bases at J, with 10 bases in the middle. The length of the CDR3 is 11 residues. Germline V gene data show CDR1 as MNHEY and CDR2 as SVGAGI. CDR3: CASSVQDKQYF. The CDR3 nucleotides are TGTGCCAGCAGTGTACAGGATAAGCAGTACTTC.

The CDR3 DNA sequence: TGCGCCAGCAGCTTGGTTCTGGGGGCGAACACTGAAGCTTTCTTT. Its protein is CASSLVLGANTEAFF. The chain joins TRBV5-1 to TRBJ1-1, with D perhaps TRBD1 (6 bases). From germline, CDR1 is SGHRS and CDR2 YFSETQ. The CDR3 is 15 residues long. V lost 0 bases and J 1 base, leaving 10 bases between the germline ends. Drawing the rest from reference TRBV5-1 and TRBJ1-1, the complete variable domain is KAGVTQTPRYLIKTRGQQVTLSCSPISGHRSVSWYQQTPGQGLQFLFEYFSETQRNKGNFPGRFSGRQFSNSRSEMNVSTLELGDSALYLCASSLVLGANTEAFFGQGTRLTVV.

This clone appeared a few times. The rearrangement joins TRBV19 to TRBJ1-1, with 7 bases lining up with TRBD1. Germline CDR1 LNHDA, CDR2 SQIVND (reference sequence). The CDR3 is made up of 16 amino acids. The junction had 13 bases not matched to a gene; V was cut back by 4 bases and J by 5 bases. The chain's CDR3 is CASSRAPTGYTTEAFF. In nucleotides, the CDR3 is TGTGCCAGTAGTAGGGCCCCGACAGGGTATACGACTGAAGCTTTCTTT.